This T cell receptor beta chain was profiled in a study of identical twins. The study's findings and limits: While abundant cord blood beta clonotypes carried fewer insertions, memory repertoires showed no such pattern. The analysis was cross-sectional rather than longitudinal within donors.

There are a few counts of this clonotype. The target antigen is unknown. Germline-derived CDR1 and CDR2 are DFQATT and SNEGSKA (reference sequence). CDR3 size: 17 residues. The V and J ends lost 0 bases and 5 bases, in that order; junction bases with no gene match: 9. The cDNA had a unique molecular identifier and a template-switch universal primer site. TCRdb ran MiXCR on the 5' RACE reads and lists one entry per CDR3 protein. The sample consists of under 500,000 distinct CDR3 sequences, roughly an eighth of them appearing once. The same data also went into a second study, on yellow fever vaccine responses in identical twins.

The clonotype comes from a woman aged 18 to 35 in good health. The sequencing input was CD4+ T cells sorted from blood. The V gene is TRBV20-1, the J gene TRBJ2-5, with 13 nucleotides matching TRBD2. The CDR3 DNA is TGCAGTGCTAGAGATTTCGGACTAGCGGGAGCGTCGGAGACCCAGTACTTC. Translating gives CSARDFGLAGASETQYF.